These T cell receptor beta chains were read from a single sample in a study of shared clonotypes between healthy human individuals. Sequencing used immunoSEQ multiplex PCR; TCRdb keeps in-frame clones, though not all of them. Of over 950,000 clones detected, approximately 77% appear once; the ten largest clones hold about 0.94%. The sample comprised memory CD4+ T cells from PBMCs. The receptors were gathered from a man in his late teens or twenties in good health. Some clones in this sample may be carry-over from other donors' samples. CDR3s include the opening cysteine and the closing phenylalanine or tryptophan. A D gene is named only where the DNA matches it firmly. Size is stated for part of the rows, as once, few or many counts, or as a class when the clone is expanded.

len: 12
abundance: few
d_gene: -
v_gene: TRBV19
j_gene: TRBJ1-2
CDR3aa: CASSEQEYGYTF
CDR3nt: TGTGCCAGTAGCGAGCAGGAGTATGGCTACACCTTC

len: 14
abundance: once
d_gene: -
v_gene: TRBV11-3
j_gene: TRBJ2-7
CDR3aa: CASSLAAGTHEQYF
CDR3nt: TGTGCCAGCAGCTTAGCGGCGGGTACCCACGAGCAGTACTTC

len: 11
abundance: once
d_gene: -
v_gene: TRBV29-1
j_gene: TRBJ2-7
CDR3aa: CSVASSYEQYF
CDR3nt: TGCAGCGTTGCGAGTTCCTACGAGCAGTACTTC

len: 15
abundance: -
d_gene: -
v_gene: TRBV2
j_gene: TRBJ2-7
CDR3aa: CASNLGGWQSYEQYF
CDR3nt: TGTGCCAGCAATCTGGGGGGTTGGCAGTCCTACGAGCAGTACTTC

len: 17
abundance: -
d_gene: TRBD2
v_gene: TRBV9
j_gene: TRBJ2-1
CDR3aa: CASSPVGTSGYYNEQFF
CDR3nt: TGTGCCAGCAGCCCGGTAGGGACTAGCGGCTACTACAATGAGCAGTTCTTC

len: 15
abundance: -
d_gene: TRBD1
v_gene: TRBV2
j_gene: TRBJ2-3
CDR3aa: CASSEDRGRTDTQYF
CDR3nt: TGTGCCAGCAGCGAGGACAGGGGACGCACAGATACGCAGTATTTT

len: 14
abundance: -
d_gene: -
v_gene: TRBV28
j_gene: TRBJ2-7
CDR3aa: CASSSSGSKYEQYF
CDR3nt: TGTGCCAGCAGTTCCTCCGGGAGTAAGTACGAGCAGTACTTC

len: 11
abundance: -
d_gene: -
v_gene: TRBV30
j_gene: TRBJ2-7
CDR3aa: CAWSSSWEQYF
CDR3nt: TGTGCCTGGAGTTCGAGTTGGGAGCAGTACTTC

len: 18
abundance: -
d_gene: TRBD2
v_gene: TRBV30
j_gene: TRBJ2-5
CDR3aa: CAFSTGLARTPMQETQYF
CDR3nt: TGTGCCTTCAGTACTGGACTAGCGCGAACCCCAATGCAAGAGACCCAGTACTTC

len: 14
abundance: -
d_gene: -
v_gene: TRBV28
j_gene: TRBJ1-4
CDR3aa: CASIEGGANEKLFF
CDR3nt: TGTGCCAGCATCGAAGGGGGAGCTAATGAAAAACTGTTTTTT

len: 18
abundance: -
d_gene: TRBD2
v_gene: TRBV5-1
j_gene: TRBJ2-4
CDR3aa: CASSQSGTSGRDLNIQYF
CDR3nt: TGCGCCAGCAGCCAATCCGGGACTAGCGGGAGAGACTTAAACATTCAGTACTTC

len: 16
abundance: -
d_gene: -
v_gene: TRBV28
j_gene: TRBJ2-1
CDR3aa: CASSSPGRRSQGEQFF
CDR3nt: TGTGCCAGCAGCTCCCCGGGGCGGCGGTCCCAGGGTGAGCAGTTCTTC

len: 14
abundance: once
d_gene: TRBD1
v_gene: TRBV7-2
j_gene: TRBJ1-2
CDR3aa: CASSSRQGAYGYTF
CDR3nt: TGTGCCAGCAGCTCGCGACAGGGGGCCTATGGCTACACCTTC

len: 15
abundance: -
d_gene: -
v_gene: TRBV7-7
j_gene: TRBJ2-2
CDR3aa: CASSLNPGNTGELFF
CDR3nt: TGTGCCAGCAGCTTAAATCCGGGAAACACCGGGGAGCTGTTTTTT

len: 16
abundance: -
d_gene: -
v_gene: TRBV11-2
j_gene: TRBJ2-6
CDR3aa: CASSLIQGTGANVLTF
CDR3nt: TGTGCCAGCAGCTTGATCCAGGGGACTGGGGCCAACGTCCTGACTTTC

len: 14
abundance: -
d_gene: TRBD1
v_gene: TRBV9
j_gene: TRBJ2-5
CDR3aa: CASSVGTGEETQYF
CDR3nt: TGTGCCAGCAGCGTCGGGACAGGGGAAGAGACCCAGTACTTC

len: 16
abundance: few
d_gene: TRBD2
v_gene: TRBV7-9
j_gene: TRBJ2-7
CDR3aa: CASSVKSGVGSYEQYF
CDR3nt: TGTGCCAGCAGCGTAAAGAGCGGGGTGGGCTCCTACGAGCAGTACTTC

len: 18
abundance: -
d_gene: -
v_gene: TRBV11-2
j_gene: TRBJ2-3
CDR3aa: CASSFGEGNFGRTDTQYF
CDR3nt: TGTGCCAGCAGCTTCGGTGAGGGAAACTTTGGGCGGACGGATACGCAGTATTTT

len: 15
abundance: -
d_gene: TRBD2
v_gene: TRBV18
j_gene: TRBJ2-5
CDR3aa: CASSSTSGYQETQYF
CDR3nt: TGTGCCAGCTCATCGACTAGCGGTTACCAAGAGACCCAGTACTTC

len: 15
abundance: -
d_gene: TRBD1
v_gene: TRBV6-1
j_gene: TRBJ1-5
CDR3aa: CASTIRQGSNQPQHF
CDR3nt: TGTGCCAGCACAATCCGACAGGGTAGCAATCAGCCCCAGCATTTT

len: 14
abundance: many
d_gene: TRBD2
v_gene: TRBV5-4
j_gene: TRBJ2-1
CDR3aa: CASTLAGGPNEQFF
CDR3nt: TGTGCCAGCACTCTAGCGGGAGGGCCAAATGAGCAGTTCTTC

len: 10
abundance: -
d_gene: -
v_gene: TRBV29-1
j_gene: TRBJ2-5
CDR3aa: CSGGRETQYF
CDR3nt: TGCAGCGGGGGGAGAGAGACCCAGTACTTC

len: 18
abundance: many
d_gene: TRBD1
v_gene: TRBV28
j_gene: TRBJ1-5
CDR3aa: CASSLPQAGGGVYTPQHF
CDR3nt: TGTGCCAGCAGTTTACCCCAGGCAGGGGGGGGTGTGTATACGCCCCAGCATTTT

len: 14
abundance: -
d_gene: TRBD1
v_gene: TRBV6-1
j_gene: TRBJ2-7
CDR3aa: CASSLRTGLGEQYF
CDR3nt: TGTGCCAGCAGTCTCCGGACAGGCCTGGGCGAGCAGTACTTC

len: 13
abundance: -
d_gene: -
v_gene: TRBV9
j_gene: TRBJ2-5
CDR3aa: CASSDSGRETQYF
CDR3nt: TGTGCCAGCAGCGATTCGGGGCGGGAGACCCAGTACTTC

len: 15
abundance: -
d_gene: -
v_gene: TRBV13
j_gene: TRBJ2-7
CDR3aa: CASSLRGSVSYEQYF
CDR3nt: TGTGCCAGCAGCTTACGGGGCAGCGTCTCCTACGAGCAGTACTTC

len: 14
abundance: -
d_gene: TRBD1
v_gene: TRBV5-1
j_gene: TRBJ2-3
CDR3aa: CASRTQGIVDTQYF
CDR3nt: TGCGCCAGCAGAACACAGGGGATCGTAGATACGCAGTATTTT

len: 14
abundance: -
d_gene: -
v_gene: TRBV19
j_gene: TRBJ2-3
CDR3aa: CASKARGRGDTQYF
CDR3nt: TGTGCCAGTAAGGCCAGAGGACGTGGGGATACGCAGTATTTT

len: 13
abundance: -
d_gene: -
v_gene: TRBV6-5
j_gene: TRBJ2-5
CDR3aa: CASSYATQETQYF
CDR3nt: TGTGCCAGCAGTTACGCCACGCAAGAGACCCAGTACTTC

len: 12
abundance: -
d_gene: -
v_gene: TRBV7-2
j_gene: TRBJ2-5
CDR3aa: CASSLTPETQYF
CDR3nt: TGTGCCAGCAGCTTAACTCCCGAGACCCAGTACTTC

len: 19
abundance: -
d_gene: TRBD2
v_gene: TRBV19
j_gene: TRBJ2-1
CDR3aa: CASSPGTSHFFRTYNEQFF
CDR3nt: TGTGCCAGTAGTCCCGGGACTAGTCACTTCTTTCGGACCTACAATGAGCAGTTCTTC

len: 15
abundance: -
d_gene: -
v_gene: TRBV6-5
j_gene: TRBJ2-5
CDR3aa: CASSYTVQFQETQYF
CDR3nt: TGTGCCAGCAGTTACACGGTGCAGTTCCAAGAGACCCAGTACTTC

len: 14
abundance: -
d_gene: -
v_gene: TRBV7-8
j_gene: TRBJ2-7
CDR3aa: CASSSPLLGSEQYF
CDR3nt: TGTGCCAGCAGCTCCCCCCTCCTCGGCTCCGAGCAGTACTTC

len: 10
abundance: -
d_gene: -
v_gene: TRBV28
j_gene: TRBJ2-1
CDR3aa: CASSSNEQFF
CDR3nt: TGTGCCAGCAGTTCGAATGAGCAGTTCTTC

len: 14
abundance: -
d_gene: -
v_gene: TRBV27
j_gene: TRBJ1-2
CDR3aa: CASSPTQGFYGYTF
CDR3nt: TGTGCCAGCAGCCCTACGCAGGGATTTTATGGCTACACCTTC

len: 16
abundance: -
d_gene: -
v_gene: TRBV5-4
j_gene: TRBJ2-5
CDR3aa: CASSLAGGDTQETQYF
CDR3nt: TGTGCCAGCAGCTTGGCTGGTGGGGACACCCAAGAGACCCAGTACTTC

len: 13
abundance: -
d_gene: -
v_gene: TRBV7-2
j_gene: TRBJ1-3
CDR3aa: CASSSNHLNTIYF
CDR3nt: TGTGCCAGCAGCTCCAACCACTTAAACACCATATATTTT

len: 15
abundance: -
d_gene: TRBD2
v_gene: TRBV6-6
j_gene: TRBJ2-1
CDR3aa: CASSLIAGGIDEQFF
CDR3nt: TGTGCCAGCAGTCTAATAGCGGGAGGGATCGATGAGCAGTTCTTC

len: 15
abundance: -
d_gene: TRBD2
v_gene: TRBV11-1
j_gene: TRBJ2-1
CDR3aa: CASSLVAGDYNEQFF
CDR3nt: TGTGCCAGCAGCTTAGTAGCGGGAGACTACAATGAGCAGTTCTTC

len: 14
abundance: once
d_gene: -
v_gene: TRBV10-3
j_gene: TRBJ1-1
CDR3aa: CAISSFGRDTEAFF
CDR3nt: TGTGCCATCAGCTCCTTTGGGAGAGACACTGAAGCTTTCTTT